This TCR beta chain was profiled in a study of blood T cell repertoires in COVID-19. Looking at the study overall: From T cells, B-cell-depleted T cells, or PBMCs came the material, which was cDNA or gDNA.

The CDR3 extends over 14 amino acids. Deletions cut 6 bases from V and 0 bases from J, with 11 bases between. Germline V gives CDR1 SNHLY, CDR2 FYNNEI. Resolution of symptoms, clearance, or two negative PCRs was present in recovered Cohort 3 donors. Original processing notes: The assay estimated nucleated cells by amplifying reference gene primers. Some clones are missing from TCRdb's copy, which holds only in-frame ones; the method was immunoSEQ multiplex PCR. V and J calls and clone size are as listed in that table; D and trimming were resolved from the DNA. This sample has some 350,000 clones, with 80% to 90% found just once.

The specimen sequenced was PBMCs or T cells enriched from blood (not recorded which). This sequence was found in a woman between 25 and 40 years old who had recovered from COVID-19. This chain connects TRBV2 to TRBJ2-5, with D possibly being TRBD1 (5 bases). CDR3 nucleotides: TGTGCCAGCAGGAGAGACAGCTACCAAGAGACCCAGTACTTC. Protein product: CASRRDSYQETQYF. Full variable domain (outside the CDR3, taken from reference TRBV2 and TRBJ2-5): EPEVTQTPSHQVTQMGQEVILRCVPISNHLYFYWYRQILGQKVEFLVSFYNNEISEKSEIFDDQFSVERPDGSNFTLKIRSTKLEDSAMYFCASRRDSYQETQYFGPGTRLLVL.